The subject of this entry is one TCR beta chain. The source of the sample is a study of cytotoxic CD8 clonotypes in ibrutinib-treated CLL. This table comes from immunoSEQ multiplex PCR, and its TCRdb copy is limited to in-frame clones, with some not included. The profile covers some 130,000 clones, with 80% to 90% appearing a single time and about 1.9% taken by the ten largest. Germline-derived CDR1 and CDR2 are LGHNA and YSLEER. V lost 0 bases to trimming and J lost 2 bases, with 17 bases between them. The CDR3 covers 18 residues. The sequencing used PBMCs, collected after 24 months of ibrutinib treatment. This TCR was recovered from a human donor with chronic lymphocytic leukemia. The V gene is TRBV4-3, the J gene TRBJ1-3; unclear D gene. The CDR3: CASSQDVVSWVPGNTIYF. The CDR3 nucleotides are TGCGCCAGCAGCCAAGATGTCGTTAGTTGGGTCCCTGGAAACACCATATATTTT.